This T cell receptor beta chain is drawn from a study of PD-1 blockade in mismatch repair-deficient tumors. At the level of the study: Patients had about a dozen mismatch repair-deficient cancer types and were previously treated and progressing. Study observations and caveats: Tumor-resident clones, often absent from pretreatment blood, expanded after pembrolizumab and then contracted.

The table came from immunoSEQ multiplex PCR; TCRdb's copy has only in-frame clones and leaves some out. The table lists 130,000 or so clones, roughly nine tenths of them singletons. Mismatch repair deficiency was confirmed in all patients, by PCR or immunohistochemistry. A few pembrolizumab responders had their TCRs sequenced. As to this clone: Antigen unknown.

This CDR3 spans 11 amino acids. With V trimmed by 9 bases and J by 2 bases, 1 base remained unmatched. Germline CDR1 and CDR2: MNHEY and SVGAGI. The material was peripheral blood, obtained 44 weeks after starting pembrolizumab. The receptor was derived from an adult with mismatch repair-deficient cancer. This sequence joins TRBV6-5 and TRBJ2-7, with 7 bases identical to TRBD1. The CDR3 region has the DNA TGTGCCAGTACAGGGGCCTACGAGCAGTACTTC. It translates to CASTGAYEQYF.